Listed below are T cell receptor beta chains from one sample, sequenced in a study of shared clonotypes between healthy human individuals. Assay: immunoSEQ multiplex PCR; the TCRdb copy retains only in-frame clones and omits some. The table records 2 million to 2.5 million clones, more than 85% of them present only once. Sequenced material: naive CD8+ T cells from PBMCs. Receptors were obtained from a man aged 18 to 30 in good health. Some clones in this sample may be carry-over from other donors' samples. Both conserved end residues are part of each CDR3. The D gene is left open where the match is weak. Clone size is given for some rows only: seen once, a few or many times, or a class if the clone is expanded.

TRBJ1-2 TRBV19 - - TGTGCCAGTAGTATATTTGGACCGGGGCGCGGCTACACCTTC CASSIFGPGRGYTF
TRBJ2-7 TRBV28 - - TGTGCCAGCAGTTTACTGGGTGGATACGAGCAGTACTTC CASSLLGGYEQYF
TRBJ2-2 TRBV7-6 - - TGTGCCAGCAGCCTACGGACAGTCTCGGAGACCGGGGAGCTGTTTTTT CASSLRTVSETGELFF
TRBJ2-7 TRBV7-8 - - TGTGCCAGCAGCTTGGGGCCCAGCGTAGCAGGGAACGAGCAGTACTTC CASSLGPSVAGNEQYF
TRBJ1-6 TRBV4-1 - - TGCGCCAGCAGTTACAGAAATTCACCCCTCCACTTT CASSYRNSPLHF
TRBJ2-7 TRBV6-5 - - TGTGCCCCCAAGGAAACCCGCCCCTACGAGCAGTACTTC CAPKETRPYEQYF
TRBJ2-7 TRBV4-1 - - TGCGCCAGCGGGTTCAGGGTAGGTCGGTACGAGCAGTACTTC CASGFRVGRYEQYF
TRBJ1-1 TRBV27 - - TGTGCCAGCAGTTTATCGGGCACAAACAGGGAAGCTTTCTTT CASSLSGTNREAFF
TRBJ2-2 TRBV4-2 TRBD1 - TGTGCCAGCAGCAACCTCCCCGGACAGGGGCGTGGAGCCGGGGAGCTGTTTTTT CASSNLPGQGRGAGELFF
TRBJ1-2 TRBV2 - few TGTGCCAGCAGTGAGGCCTATGGCTACACCTTC CASSEAYGYTF
TRBJ2-1 TRBV7-9 - - TGTGCCAGCAGCCCGGAGGGGGCGGAAGACTACAATGAGCAGTTCTTC CASSPEGAEDYNEQFF
TRBJ2-7 TRBV13 TRBD2 - TGTGCCAGCAGCTTAGGTCGGACTAGCGGTTCCTACGAGCAGTACTTC CASSLGRTSGSYEQYF
TRBJ1-3 TRBV5-3 TRBD1 - TGTGCCAGAAGCCCGCGGGACAGGGCAAGACGGATTGGAAACACCATATATTTT CARSPRDRARRIGNTIYF
TRBJ1-5 TRBV5-4 TRBD1 once TGTGCCAGCAGCTTGGACAGGGGGCTTGGCAATCAGCCCCAGCATTTT CASSLDRGLGNQPQHF
TRBJ2-3 TRBV19 TRBD2 - TGTGCCAGTAGTATCGGAGCGGGAGGGCCCCTCACAGATACGCAGTATTTT CASSIGAGGPLTDTQYF
TRBJ1-1 TRBV6-5 - - TGTGCCAGCAGCCCCATTTCTGACGCGGACGAAGCTTTCTTT CASSPISDADEAFF
TRBJ1-1 TRBV7-2 - - TGTGCCAGCAGCTTACCAACACAGGGCCCCAGGAACACTGAAGCTTTCTTT CASSLPTQGPRNTEAFF
TRBJ2-3 TRBV7-3 - - TGTGCCAGCAGCCTGACACGGACTAGCACAGATACGCAGTATTTT CASSLTRTSTDTQYF
TRBJ2-7 TRBV9 TRBD2 - TGTGCCAGCAGCCCGGGAGCGGGGGTCTACTCCTACGAGCAGTACTTC CASSPGAGVYSYEQYF
TRBJ1-3 TRBV2 - few TGTGCCAGCAGTGACGACAGAATCTCTGGAAACACCATATATTTT CASSDDRISGNTIYF
TRBJ2-2 TRBV11-2 TRBD2 - TGTGCCAGCAGCACGACTAGCGCCACCGGGGAGCTGTTTTTT CASSTTSATGELFF
TRBJ2-2 TRBV11-2 TRBD1 - TGTGCCAGCAGCCTCCGACAGGGGGAAAGTGTCGGGGAGCTGTTTTTT CASSLRQGESVGELFF
TRBJ2-7 TRBV27 TRBD1 - TGTGCCAGCAGTTCCGGACAGGGTATGTACTTC CASSSGQGMYF
TRBJ1-1 TRBV2 - - TGTGCCAGCGGGAGGTGGCTCCCCATGAACACTGAAGCTTTCTTT CASGRWLPMNTEAFF
TRBJ2-3 TRBV10-3 TRBD2 - TGTGCCATCAGGAAAACTAGCGGGATCACAGATACGCAGTATTTT CAIRKTSGITDTQYF
TRBJ2-7 TRBV7-9 TRBD2 - TGTGCCAGCAGCTACAGGACTAGCGCCTACGAGCAGTACTTC CASSYRTSAYEQYF
TRBJ2-3 TRBV4-1 TRBD2 - TGCGCCAGCAGCCAAGTAGGGACTAGCGGGAGAGATACGCAGTATTTT CASSQVGTSGRDTQYF
TRBJ2-7 TRBV7-9 TRBD1 - TGTGCCAGCAGCTTCCCCCCGACAGGGGTCCCGGCATACGAGCAGTACTTC CASSFPPTGVPAYEQYF
TRBJ1-5 TRBV23-1 - - TGCGCCAGCAGTCAATCCCCGGGACATCAGCCCCAGCATTTT CASSQSPGHQPQHF
TRBJ2-1 TRBV28 TRBD2 - TGTGCCAGCAGTCAGGGACTAGCGGATTACAATGAGCAGTTCTTC CASSQGLADYNEQFF
TRBJ1-1 TRBV27 - - TGTGCCAGCAGGAAGGTGGCCTTGAACACTGAAGCTTTCTTT CASRKVALNTEAFF
TRBJ1-1 TRBV7-9 - - TGTGCCAGCAGCTGGAGTGGTGGCACTGAAGCTTTCTTT CASSWSGGTEAFF
TRBJ2-7 TRBV29-1 - - TGCAGCGTTGAGCTCGGCGATTTGGCGAGGGAGTACTTC CSVELGDLAREYF
TRBJ1-2 TRBV7-9 - - TGTGCCAGCAGCTTAGGGGGACCCGGTATCTATGGCTACACCTTC CASSLGGPGIYGYTF
TRBJ1-2 TRBV28 TRBD1 - TGTGCCAGCAGACAGAACAGGGGCAAACTTCTCTATGGCTACACCTTC CASRQNRGKLLYGYTF
TRBJ2-6 TRBV27 TRBD1 - TGTGCCAGCAGTCCCGGGACAGGGACCGGGGCCAACGTCCTGACTTTC CASSPGTGTGANVLTF
TRBJ2-3 TRBV27 TRBD1 - TGTGCCAGCAGTTCGAACGCTGGGACAGGGATAACAGATACGCAGTATTTT CASSSNAGTGITDTQYF
TRBJ2-7 TRBV28 - - TGTGCCAGCAGTTTCTCAGGGAACCCCCCCTACGAGCAGTACTTC CASSFSGNPPYEQYF
TRBJ2-7 TRBV6-5 - - TGTGCCAGCAGTACCCCCGGGACACCATACGAGCAGTACTTC CASSTPGTPYEQYF
TRBJ2-3 TRBV5-1 - - TGCGCCAGCAGCTTGGGCCTAATGTCTGGGTCTGCAGATACGCAGTATTTT CASSLGLMSGSADTQYF
TRBJ2-7 TRBV6-5 - - TGTGCCAGCAGTTACGATGGCCAGGTTAAGGGCGAGCAGTACTTC CASSYDGQVKGEQYF
TRBJ2-2 TRBV27 TRBD1 - TGTGCCAGCAGTCGGGACAGGAACACCGGGGAGCTGTTTTTT CASSRDRNTGELFF
TRBJ2-4 TRBV6-1 - - TGTGCCAGCAAGGCAGGGCTAGCCAAAAACATTCAGTACTTC CASKAGLAKNIQYF
TRBJ1-2 TRBV5-1 - - TGCGCCAGCAGCCCCCCCGCGGCCCCGTATGGCTACACCTTC CASSPPAAPYGYTF
TRBJ1-1 TRBV27 - once TGTGCCAGCAGTCCCGGACCGCGAATGAACACTGAAGCTTTCTTT CASSPGPRMNTEAFF
TRBJ1-1 TRBV5-1 - - TGCGCCAGCAGCTTGGGGTCGTCCGCTAAGCCTGAAGCTTTCTTT CASSLGSSAKPEAFF
TRBJ2-7 TRBV6-6 - - TGTGCCAGCAGTTACTCGGCCCCTAGTAGCGAGCAGTACTTC CASSYSAPSSEQYF
TRBJ1-5 TRBV27 - once TGTGCCAGCAGTTTTTTACCTAATAGCAATCAGCCCCAGCATTTT CASSFLPNSNQPQHF
TRBJ1-2 TRBV28 - - TGTGCCAGCAGCCGACCCCCCTCTGGGGATGGCTACACCTTC CASSRPPSGDGYTF
TRBJ1-1 TRBV11-1 - - TGTGCCAGCAGCTTAGGGAAATCAATCACTGAAGCTTTCTTT CASSLGKSITEAFF
TRBJ2-4 TRBV5-4 TRBD2 - TGTGCCAGCAGCATGGGACTAGCGGAGATAGCCAAAAACATTCAGTACTTC CASSMGLAEIAKNIQYF
TRBJ1-4 TRBV5-1 - few TGCGCCAGCAGCGGGGGCTACCTCGGAGAAAAACTGTTTTTT CASSGGYLGEKLFF
TRBJ1-2 TRBV6-5 - - TGTGCCAGCAGTTATGGGGGGACAATCGATGGCTACACCTTC CASSYGGTIDGYTF
TRBJ2-1 TRBV28 - few TGTGCCAGCAGTTTCACCAGACTTAGCATGTTCTTC CASSFTRLSMFF
TRBJ1-2 TRBV27 - - TGTGCCAGCAGTTTGCAGCGGGGGGACTTCTATGGCTACACCTTC CASSLQRGDFYGYTF